This TCR beta chain was captured by sequencing in a study of response to subunit inactivated influenza vaccine. Study findings and constraints: Few additional T cells are recruited per seasonal influenza vaccination, authors suggested.

TCRdb reanalysed the RT-PCR reads using MiXCR and keeps one entry per CDR3 protein. The data show about 780,000 distinct CDR3 sequences, about 18% seen once. Germline CDR1 reads LGHNA; CDR2 reads YSLEER. This CDR3 has 15 amino acids. Germline trimming cut 1 base from V and 5 bases from J; bases unmatched to any gene: 4. This clonotype showed up just a few times. Its antigen is currently unknown. The chain recombines TRBV4-3 with TRBJ2-3, with 9 bases identical to TRBD1. The sequence was obtained from a man aged 50-60 years who received an inactivated influenza vaccine. The specimen comprised PBMCs from blood, sampled roughly 5 days after vaccination. The CDR3 protein is CASSQVYRGRDTQYF. CDR3 coding DNA: TGCGCCAGCAGCCAAGTTTACAGGGGGCGAGATACGCAGTATTTT.